This entry concerns a single T cell receptor (beta chain). As yet, its antigen is unknown. The sample belongs to a study of vaccination effects on CD4 cells after COVID-19. Study results and caveats: Researchers report that only 1 of 255 vaccine-induced clones in healthy vaccinees cross-reacted with common cold coronaviruses.

CDR1 is SGDLS and CDR2 is YYNGEE in the germline V gene. The length of the CDR3 is 15 residues. V was trimmed by 2 bases and J by 0 bases, leaving 8 bases between them. Sequencing was preceded by expansion of antigen-specific CD4+ T cells with viral peptide pools in the ViraFEST assay. Following culture for roughly 10 days, CD4+ T cells were isolated. Two-dose BNT162b2 or mRNA-1273 vaccination was given to participants. Absence of prior SARS-CoV-2 infection characterized the vaccine recipients, who showed negative nucleocapsid antibodies. Wells containing 1.5 million to 2.5 million PBMC each were cultured with 10 IU/ml IL-2 and 8 to 10 ug/ml peptides. Each culture had half its medium swapped for IL-2 medium on days 3 and 7. The protocol was immunoSEQ multiplex PCR, while the TCRdb copy is restricted to in-frame clones and leaves out a portion. In the table there are tens of thousands of clones, 65% of which are singletons.

The V call is TRBV9, the J call TRBJ2-2; the D gene is possibly TRBD2 (6 bases). The receptor's source is a human donor who received a COVID-19 vaccine. The material was CD4+ T cells from PBMCs cultured with SARS-CoV-2 spike peptides, obtained after COVID-19 vaccination. The CDR3 coding sequence is TGTGCCAGCAGCGTTAGCGGCACGAACACCGGGGAGCTGTTTTTT. Its protein product is CASSVSGTNTGELFF.